This T cell receptor beta chain was captured by sequencing in a study of blood T cell repertoires in COVID-19. Study information: Samples came from the United States, Italy and Spain, spanning acute and convalescent COVID-19. Sources were T cells, B-cell-depleted T cells, or PBMCs; the material itself was cDNA or gDNA.

Germline V gene lookup returns CDR1 LGHNA and CDR2 YSLEER. The CDR3 is made up of 15 amino acids. The V and J ends lost 0 bases and 7 bases respectively, with 16 bases between them. Original processing methods: For nucleated cells, counts were estimated from reference gene primer amplification. TCRdb keeps only in-frame clones here, not all; method: immunoSEQ multiplex PCR. V, J and clone size are those of that table, while D and trimming were read from the DNA. The profile covers approximately 75,000 clones, with approximately 80% appearing a single time and 20% to 25% taken by the ten largest. The receptor's source is a woman in her fifties or sixties with acute or convalescent COVID-19. The sample comprised peripheral blood. This chain uses TRBV4-3 with TRBJ2-7, with D possibly matching TRBD1 (6 bases). This CDR3 is CASSQDSSGEGEQYF. In DNA form, the CDR3 reads TGCGCCAGCAGCCAAGATTCGTCAGGGGAAGGGGAGCAGTACTTC.